This T cell receptor (beta chain) was recorded in a study of PD-L1 blockade in urothelial cancer. As to time point: pretreatment peripheral blood. Unmatched junction bases numbered 11, after V lost 6 bases and J lost 0 bases. The V gene's germline CDR1 is LNHDA and CDR2 SQIVND (reference sequence). The CDR3 consists of 18 residues. Generated by immunoSEQ multiplex PCR, the TCRdb table keeps only in-frame clones and is missing some. This sample has 98,000 or so clones; around 87% occur once, and the top ten carry about 1.6%. V gene TRBV19 combines with J gene TRBJ2-3; 11 nucleotides align to TRBD1. The specimen was PBMCs, collected around atezolizumab (anti-PD-L1) treatment. The sequence derives from a man aged 55 to 70 with urothelial cancer. The DNA of the CDR3 is TGTGCCAGTAGCCTGCGGAGAGGACAGGGGGCTAGCACAGATACGCAGTATTTT. It translates to CASSLRRGQGASTDTQYF.